Presented here are 27 T cell receptor beta chains from one specimen sequenced in a study of blood T cell repertoires in COVID-19. Clones were sequenced by immunoSEQ multiplex PCR, and TCRdb holds only the in-frame ones, with some missing. The sample includes roughly 250,000 clones, roughly four fifths of them seen just once. Source material: peripheral blood. These receptors came from a woman older than 75 with acute or convalescent COVID-19.

CDR3 bases: TGTGCCAGCAGTCGTGGACAGGGCTATGGCTACACCTTC. This translates into CASSRGQGYGYTF. The chain couples TRBV12-3 or TRBV12-4 to TRBJ1-2; 8 bases map to TRBD1. The CDR3 is 13 amino acids. J gave up 4 bases and V 5 bases, and 3 bases lay outside the gene matches.

The V call is TRBV18, the J call TRBJ2-5, with 7 bases aligning to TRBD2. J gave up 4 bases and V 2 bases, and 7 bases lay outside the gene matches. The germline CDR1 and CDR2 sequences are KGHSH and LQKENI. The CDR3 sequence is 15 residues long. CDR3 coding DNA: TGTGCCAGCTCACCAGGCGGGAGTGCGAGAGAGACCCAGTACTTC. Its protein is CASSPGGSARETQYF.

The rearrangement joins TRBV24-1 to TRBJ2-1, with 7 bases matching TRBD2. This CDR3 spans 15 amino acids. Looked up from germline, CDR1 is KGHDR and CDR2 is SFDVKD. Trimming removed 7 bases from V and 10 bases from J; junction bases left unmatched: 15. Written as DNA, the CDR3 is TGTGCCACCAGCGCTAGCGGCGGAGCAGGGTTGGAGCAGTTCTTC. Residues: CATSASGGAGLEQFF.

The V and J genes are TRBV9 and TRBJ1-5; 7 nucleotides align to TRBD1. V lost 3 bases to trimming and J lost 4 bases; unmatched junction nucleotides: 7. This CDR3 has 15 residues. Germline V CDR1 and CDR2: SGDLS, YYNGEE. Written as DNA, the CDR3 is TGTGCCAGCAGCGCCGCCGGGACAGAGAATCAGCCCCAGCATTTT. Its protein is CASSAAGTENQPQHF. The full variable domain, rest sourced from reference TRBV9 and TRBJ1-5, is DSGVTQTPKHLITATGQRVTLRCSPRSGDLSVYWYQQSLDQGLQFLIQYYNGEERAKGNILERFSAQQFPDLHSELNLSSLELGDSALYFCASSAAGTENQPQHFGDGTRLSIL.

CDR3 residues: CASRHQGKGSQPQHF. The CDR3 DNA reads TGTGCCAGCAGACACCAGGGGAAAGGGAGTCAGCCCCAGCATTTT. V usage is TRBV28 and J usage is TRBJ1-5; D may be TRBD1 (6 bases). Trimming cost V 6 bases and J 6 bases, with 18 bases left between them. CDR1 is MDHEN, CDR2 SYDVKM, per germline. The CDR3 covers 15 residues.

This clone showed up just once. The rearrangement links TRBV2 to TRBJ1-4; 8 bases agree with TRBD1. In germline, CDR1 is SNHLY, CDR2 FYNNEI. V gave up 6 bases and J gave up 8 bases; unmatched junction bases: 11. This CDR3 has 15 amino acids. The CDR3 sequence: CASSIQGAIGEKLFF. In nucleotides, the CDR3 is TGTGCCAGCAGCATCCAGGGGGCAATTGGGGAAAAACTGTTTTTT.

The chain is built from TRBV7-2 and TRBJ2-7; D is ambiguous. This CDR3 contains 14 residues. Trimming took off 5 bases at V and 3 bases at J, with 14 bases between the two ends. Germline CDR1 and CDR2: SGHTA and FQGNSA. The CDR3 region is CASSTPPAVYEQYF. As DNA, the CDR3 is TGTGCCAGCAGCACCCCCCCCGCGGTCTACGAGCAGTACTTC.

The chain has TRBV11-1 and TRBJ1-3; D ambiguous. CDR3 length equals 14 residues. V was pared by 1 base and J by 3 bases, with 7 bases between. Germline lookup yields CDR1 SGHAT and CDR2 FQDESV (reference sequence). In DNA form, the CDR3 reads TGTGCCAGCAGCTTAGGAGCCGTTGGAAACACCATATATTTT. Translation: CASSLGAVGNTIYF.

This sequence joins TRBV4-3 and TRBJ1-2, with D perhaps TRBD1 (6 bases). The germline V gene has CDR1 LGHNA and CDR2 YSLEER. This CDR3 is built from 15 residues. The V gene lost 4 bases and the J gene lost 0 bases, with 12 bases spanning the gap. The CDR3 DNA follows: TGCGCCAGCAGCCTAACACAGGGCGCTAACTATGGCTACACCTTC. Encoded protein: CASSLTQGANYGYTF.

J is TRBJ1-5 and V is TRBV19; TRBD1 is a possible D gene (6 bases). The germline CDR1 and CDR2 sequences are LNHDA and SQIVND (reference sequence). The V gene lost 7 bases and the J gene lost 6 bases, with 16 bases spanning the gap. This CDR3 spans 14 amino acids. The CDR3 sequence is CASTDGGSRQPQHF. CDR3 DNA sequence: TGTGCCAGTACCGATGGGGGCTCACGTCAGCCCCAGCATTTT.

The chain employs TRBV7-3 and TRBJ2-1, with 9 nucleotides matching TRBD2. Trimming at V came to 2 bases and at J to 6 bases, leaving 8 bases not matched to a gene. The CDR3 consists of 16 residues. CDR1 is SGHTA and CDR2 is FQGTGA in the germline V gene. The CDR3 DNA follows: TGTGCCAGCAGCTTAGACCCTAGCGGGACCCGCAATGAGCAGTTCTTC. Protein: CASSLDPSGTRNEQFF. Filled out from reference TRBV7-3 and TRBJ2-1, the complete variable domain reads GAGVSQTPSNKVTEKGKYVELRCDPISGHTALYWYRQSLGQGPEFLIYFQGTGAADDSGLPNDRFFAVRPEGSVSTLKIQRTERGDSAVYLCASSLDPSGTRNEQFFGPGTRLTVL.

The V call is TRBV7-2, the J call TRBJ1-2; D gene uncertain. This CDR3 region has 16 residues. Trimming removed 2 bases at V and 0 bases at J, with 13 bases between. Germline V CDR1 and CDR2: SGHTA, FQGNSA. CDR3 DNA sequence: TGTGCCAGCAGCTTATCCCTTCAGGAGGCTAACTATGGCTACACCTTC. This encodes CASSLSLQEANYGYTF.

Here the CDR3 DNA reads TGCAGCGTTGAACTATCTAGCGGGAGAATGAAGACCCAGTACTTC. Its protein product is CSVELSSGRMKTQYF. The chain carries TRBV29-1 and TRBJ2-5; 10 bases align to TRBD2. CDR1 is SQVTM, CDR2 ANQGSEA, per germline. Trimming cost V 2 bases and J 6 bases; bases outside gene matches: 9. This CDR3 is 15 amino acids long.

This clone appeared once. The chain recombines TRBV4-1 with TRBJ2-7; 12 bases map to TRBD2. Trimming removed 1 base from V and 1 base from J; junction bases left unmatched: 5. The CDR3 consists of 17 residues. The V gene's germline CDR1 is MGHRA and CDR2 YSYEKL. In DNA form, the CDR3 reads TGCGCCAGCAGCCAAGTGGCTAGCGGGGGGGTTTCCTACGAGCAGTACTTC. Translation gives CASSQVASGGVSYEQYF.

The chain recombines TRBV7-9 with TRBJ2-3, with D unresolved. The CDR3 runs 16 residues. CDR1 is SEHNR and CDR2 is FQNEAQ in the germline V gene (reference sequence). V shed 0 bases and J shed 0 bases, with 10 bases lying between them. In DNA, the CDR3 is TGTGCCAGCAGCTTAGCCAGGTCCACGAGCACAGATACGCAGTATTTT. Translation gives CASSLARSTSTDTQYF.

The chain carries TRBV3-1 (or the pseudogene TRBV3-2) and TRBJ2-7; 9 nucleotides match TRBD2. V shed 5 bases, J shed 6 bases, and the junction held 8 bases outside the gene matches. This CDR3 spans 14 amino acids. Per the germline V gene, CDR1 is LGHDT and CDR2 is YNNKEL (reference sequence). The CDR3 spells CASSGLAGSGEQYF. Written as DNA, the CDR3 is TGTGCCAGCAGCGGCCTAGCGGGGAGTGGCGAGCAGTACTTC.

The chain joins TRBV5-4 to TRBJ2-7; TRBD1 is a possible D gene (5 bases). Germline CDR1 SGHNT, CDR2 YYREEE (reference sequence). The ends were cut back, 2 bases at V and 7 bases at J, with 16 bases in the middle. The CDR3 spans 14 residues. As DNA, the CDR3 is TGTGCCAGCAGCTTATCCCTAGGGGCGCGGGAGCAGTACTTC. Protein sequence: CASSLSLGAREQYF.

The V call is TRBV21-1, the J call TRBJ2-3; the table's D call, TRBD1, was not checked against the DNA. TRBV21-1 is described as a pseudogene. The CDR3 has 12 amino acids. DNA of the CDR3: TGTGCCAGCGCCCAGGGATTGGATACGCAGTATTTT. Amino acid sequence: CASAQGLDTQYF.

The count of this clone is one. This chain uses TRBV7-6 with TRBJ2-5; D might be TRBD1 (6 bases). Per the germline V gene, CDR1 is SGHVS and CDR2 is FNYEAQ. This CDR3 region has 16 residues. V shed 4 bases and J shed 0 bases, with 15 bases lying between them. CDR3 sequence: CASSYQTGAYQETQYF. For the CDR3, the DNA is TGTGCCAGCAGCTATCAGACAGGAGCTTACCAAGAGACCCAGTACTTC.

The CDR3 region is CASTPGDRITLNNSPLHF. For the CDR3, the DNA is TGCGCCAGCACCCCGGGGGACAGGATAACACTCAATAATTCACCCCTCCACTTT. This chain connects TRBV5-1 to TRBJ1-6; TRBD1 matches 8 bases. The germline V gene encodes CDR1 SGHRS and CDR2 YFSETQ. This CDR3 contains 18 residues. V lost 6 bases and J lost 5; bases outside the gene matches: 16.

This clone was found once. The chain couples TRBV18 to TRBJ2-5; 12 bases agree with TRBD2. Germline V gene data show CDR1 as KGHSH and CDR2 as LQKENI. Losses at the gene ends were 3 bases for V and 1 base for J; bases not matched to a gene: 12. The CDR3 is 19 residues long. The CDR3 nucleotides read TGTGCCAGCTCACCCCGCCTAGCGGGAGGGCCAGGCTCCCAAGAGACCCAGTACTTC. This gives the protein CASSPRLAGGPGSQETQYF.

The sample holds one count of this clone. This sequence joins TRBV27 and TRBJ2-7; D may be TRBD1 (6 bases). V lost 6 bases to trimming and J lost 2 bases, with 14 bases between them. CDR1 and CDR2 from the germline V gene are MNHEY and SMNVEV (reference sequence). This CDR3 spans 14 amino acids. The CDR3 is CASRHRDGAYEQYF. CDR3 nucleotides: TGTGCCAGCAGGCACAGGGATGGGGCCTACGAGCAGTACTTC.

The rearrangement joins TRBV24-1 to TRBJ1-4, with 7 bases identical to TRBD1. The CDR3 length is 16 residues. Germline V lookup: CDR1 KGHDR, CDR2 SFDVKD. Trimming cost V 4 bases and J 10 bases; bases outside gene matches: 14. CDR3 residues: CATSDGDSITFGKLFF. The CDR3 region has the DNA TGTGCCACCAGTGACGGGGACAGCATAACATTTGGAAAACTGTTTTTT.

The chain recombines TRBV28 with TRBJ1-2; 8 bases agree with TRBD1. Germline CDR1 reads MDHEN; CDR2 reads SYDVKM. The trim removed 5 bases at V and 0 bases at J, leaving 14 bases unmatched. The CDR3 has 18 residues. CDR3 region: CASSPPDRVLASNYGYTF. As DNA, the CDR3 is TGTGCCAGCAGTCCCCCGGACAGGGTGTTGGCCTCTAACTATGGCTACACCTTC.

The chain couples TRBV6-5 to TRBJ2-3; 8 nucleotides match TRBD1. The germline gives CDR1 MNHEY, CDR2 SVGAGI. The CDR3 loop spans 16 amino acids. J was trimmed by 1 base and V by 4 bases; bases with no gene match: 7. CDR3 nucleotide sequence: TGTGCCAGCAGTTTCCGACAGGGGCAGGGCACAGATACGCAGTATTTT. This encodes CASSFRQGQGTDTQYF.

The chain couples TRBV4-2 to TRBJ2-3; the D gene is possibly TRBD2 (5 bases). The germline V gene has CDR1 LGHNA and CDR2 YNFKEQ. The CDR3 extends over 15 amino acids. The ends were cut back, 0 bases at V and 2 bases at J, with 9 bases in the middle. CDR3 nucleotides: TGTGCCAGCAGCCAAGAGCGGGCCTACACAGATACGCAGTATTTT. Its translation: CASSQERAYTDTQYF.

V is TRBV28 and J is TRBJ1-4; TRBD1 might be the D (6 bases). The CDR3 runs 14 residues. Germline V gene data show CDR1 as MDHEN and CDR2 as SYDVKM. Trimming shortened V by 3 bases and J by 5 bases, and 10 bases separated the two germline ends. CDR3 nucleotide sequence: TGTGCCAGCAGTTTGCCCCAGGGGAATGAAAAACTGTTTTTT. Amino acid sequence: CASSLPQGNEKLFF.